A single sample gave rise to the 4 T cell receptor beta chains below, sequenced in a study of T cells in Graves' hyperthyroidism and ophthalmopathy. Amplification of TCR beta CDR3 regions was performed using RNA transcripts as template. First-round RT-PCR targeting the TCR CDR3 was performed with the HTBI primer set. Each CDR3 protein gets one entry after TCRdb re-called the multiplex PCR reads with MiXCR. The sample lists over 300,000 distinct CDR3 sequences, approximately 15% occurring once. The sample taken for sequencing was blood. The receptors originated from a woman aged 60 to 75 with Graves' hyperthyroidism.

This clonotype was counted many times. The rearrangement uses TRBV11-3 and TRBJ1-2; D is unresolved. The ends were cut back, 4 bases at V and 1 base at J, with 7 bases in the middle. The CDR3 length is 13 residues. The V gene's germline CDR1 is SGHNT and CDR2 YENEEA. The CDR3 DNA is TGTGCCAGCAGCTCGACAAGTAACTATGGCTACACCTTC. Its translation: CASSSTSNYGYTF. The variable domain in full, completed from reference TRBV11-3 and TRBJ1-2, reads EAGVVQSPRYKIIEKKQPVAFWCNPISGHNTLYWYLQNLGQGPELLIRYENEEAVDDSQLPKDRFSAERLKGVDSTLKIQPAELGDSAVYLCASSSTSNYGYTFGSGTRLTVV.

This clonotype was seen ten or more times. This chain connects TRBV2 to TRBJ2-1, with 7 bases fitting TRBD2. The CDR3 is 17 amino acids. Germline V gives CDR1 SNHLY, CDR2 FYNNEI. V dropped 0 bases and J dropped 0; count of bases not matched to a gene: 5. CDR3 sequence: CASSEARRGSSYNEQFF. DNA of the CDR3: TGTGCCAGCAGTGAAGCGCGGCGGGGGAGCTCCTACAATGAGCAGTTCTTC.

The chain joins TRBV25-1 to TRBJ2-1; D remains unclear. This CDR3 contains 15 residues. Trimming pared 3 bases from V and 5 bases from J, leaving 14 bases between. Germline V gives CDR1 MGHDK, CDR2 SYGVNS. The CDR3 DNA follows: TGTGCCAGCAGTGATCCCCGGTCCGGCGACAATGAGCAGTTCTTC. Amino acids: CASSDPRSGDNEQFF.

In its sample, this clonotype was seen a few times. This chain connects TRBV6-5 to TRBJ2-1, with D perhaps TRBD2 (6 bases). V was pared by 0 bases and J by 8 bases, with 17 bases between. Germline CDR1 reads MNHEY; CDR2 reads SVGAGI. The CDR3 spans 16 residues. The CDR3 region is CASSYSSQRAGYEQFF. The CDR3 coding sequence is TGTGCCAGCAGTTACTCGAGCCAGCGGGCCGGTTATGAGCAGTTCTTC.